This T cell receptor beta chain appears in the sequencing data of a study of molecular identifiers for immune sequencing clone quantification. Study findings and constraints: Even with more than 950,000 naive cells present, spiked Jurkat TCR RNA from one cell was reportedly detectable.

This clonotype appeared a few times. Antigen: not known. CDR3 length: 15 amino acids. Germline loops: CDR1 LNHNV, CDR2 YYDKDF (reference sequence). Between the trimmed V and J ends, which lost 0 bases and 0 bases, there was a span of 6 bases. MiXCR, run by TCRdb on the PCR reads, gives a single entry per CDR3 protein. The repertoire holds 60,000 to 70,000 distinct CDR3 sequences, with around 19% as singletons. Sorted inputs of 20,000 to 1,000,000 cells, with 10%, 30% or 50% RNA, yielded naive CD8 libraries. The J gene is TRBJ1-3, the V gene TRBV15; D unresolved. The sequence came from a human donor in good health. Some libraries in this study had Jurkat cell RNA spiked in. Sequencing was carried out using naive CD8+ T cells from blood, with Jurkat cell RNA spiked in. Subset defined: FACS-sorted CD8+CD4-CCR7+CD45RA+ naive T cells. The CDR3 nucleotides are TGTGCCACCAGCAGAGACAGACTCTCTGGAAACACCATATATTTT. Its protein is CATSRDRLSGNTIYF.